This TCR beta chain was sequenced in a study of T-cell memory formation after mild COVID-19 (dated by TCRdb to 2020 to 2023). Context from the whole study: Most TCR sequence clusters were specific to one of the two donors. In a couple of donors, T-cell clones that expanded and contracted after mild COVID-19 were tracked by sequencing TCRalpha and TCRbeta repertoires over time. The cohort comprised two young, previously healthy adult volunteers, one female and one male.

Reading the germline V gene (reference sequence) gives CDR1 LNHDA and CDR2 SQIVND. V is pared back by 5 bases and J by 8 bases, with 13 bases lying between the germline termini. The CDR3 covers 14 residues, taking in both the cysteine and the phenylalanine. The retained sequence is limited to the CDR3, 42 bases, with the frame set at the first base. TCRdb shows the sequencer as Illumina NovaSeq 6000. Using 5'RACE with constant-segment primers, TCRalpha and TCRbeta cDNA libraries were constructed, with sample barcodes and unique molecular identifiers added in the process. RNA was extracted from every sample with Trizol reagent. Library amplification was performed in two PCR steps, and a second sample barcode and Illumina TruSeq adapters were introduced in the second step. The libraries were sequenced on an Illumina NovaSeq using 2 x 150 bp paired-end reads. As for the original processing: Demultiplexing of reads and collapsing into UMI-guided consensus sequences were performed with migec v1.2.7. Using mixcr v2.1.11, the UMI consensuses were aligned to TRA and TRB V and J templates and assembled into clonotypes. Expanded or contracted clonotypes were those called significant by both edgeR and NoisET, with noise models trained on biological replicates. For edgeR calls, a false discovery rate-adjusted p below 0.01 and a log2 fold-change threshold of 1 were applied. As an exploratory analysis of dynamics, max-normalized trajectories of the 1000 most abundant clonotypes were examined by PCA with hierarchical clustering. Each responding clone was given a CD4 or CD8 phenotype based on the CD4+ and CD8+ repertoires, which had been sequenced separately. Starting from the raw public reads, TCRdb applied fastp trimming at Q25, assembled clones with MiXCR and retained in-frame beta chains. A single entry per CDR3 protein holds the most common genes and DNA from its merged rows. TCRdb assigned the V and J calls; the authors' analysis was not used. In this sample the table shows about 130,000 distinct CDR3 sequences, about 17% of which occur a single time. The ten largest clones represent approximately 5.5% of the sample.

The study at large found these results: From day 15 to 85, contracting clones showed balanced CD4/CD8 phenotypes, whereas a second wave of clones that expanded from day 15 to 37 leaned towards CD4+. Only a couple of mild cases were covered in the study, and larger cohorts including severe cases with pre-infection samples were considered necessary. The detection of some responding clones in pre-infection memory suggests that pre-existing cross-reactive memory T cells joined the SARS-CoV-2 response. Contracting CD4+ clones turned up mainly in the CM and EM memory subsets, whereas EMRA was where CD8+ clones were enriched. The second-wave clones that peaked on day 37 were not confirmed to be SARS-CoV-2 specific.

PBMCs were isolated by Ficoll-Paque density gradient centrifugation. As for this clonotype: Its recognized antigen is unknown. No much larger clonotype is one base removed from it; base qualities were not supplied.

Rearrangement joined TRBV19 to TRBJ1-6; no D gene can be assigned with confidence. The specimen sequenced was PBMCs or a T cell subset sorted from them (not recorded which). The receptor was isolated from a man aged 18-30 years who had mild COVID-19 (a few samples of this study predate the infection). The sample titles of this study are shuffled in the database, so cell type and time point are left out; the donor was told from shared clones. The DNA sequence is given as TGTGCCAGTAGTCCCGACCCGAGTTATTCACCCCTCCACTTT. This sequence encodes CASSPDPSYSPLHF.